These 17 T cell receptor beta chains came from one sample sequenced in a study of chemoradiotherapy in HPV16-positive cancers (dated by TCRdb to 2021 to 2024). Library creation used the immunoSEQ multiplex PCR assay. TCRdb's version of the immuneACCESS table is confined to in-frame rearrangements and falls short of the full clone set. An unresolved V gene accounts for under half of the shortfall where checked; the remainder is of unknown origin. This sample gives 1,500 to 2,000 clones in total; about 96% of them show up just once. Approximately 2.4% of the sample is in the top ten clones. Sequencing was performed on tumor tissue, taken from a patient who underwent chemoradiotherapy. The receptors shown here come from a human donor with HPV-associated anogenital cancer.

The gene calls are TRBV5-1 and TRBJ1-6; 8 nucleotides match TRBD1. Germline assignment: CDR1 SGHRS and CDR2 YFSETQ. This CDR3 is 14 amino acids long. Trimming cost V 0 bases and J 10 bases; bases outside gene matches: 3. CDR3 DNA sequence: TGCGCCAGCAGCTTGGAGACAGGGGAATCACCCCTCCACTTT. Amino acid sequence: CASSLETGESPLHF. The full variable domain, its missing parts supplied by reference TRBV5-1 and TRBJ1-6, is KAGVTQTPRYLIKTRGQQVTLSCSPISGHRSVSWYQQTPGQGLQFLFEYFSETQRNKGNFPGRFSGRQFSNSRSEMNVSTLELGDSALYLCASSLETGESPLHFGNGTRLTVT.

CDR3 loop: CASRTGDLTGELFF. The CDR3 DNA sequence: TGTGCCAGCCGTACAGGGGATCTCACCGGGGAGCTGTTTTTT. This sequence joins TRBV27 and TRBJ2-2; TRBD1 agrees at 7 bases. The CDR3 sequence is 14 residues long. The germline V gene encodes CDR1 MNHEY and CDR2 SMNVEV (reference sequence). Germline trimming cut 8 bases from V and 4 bases from J; bases unmatched to any gene: 7.

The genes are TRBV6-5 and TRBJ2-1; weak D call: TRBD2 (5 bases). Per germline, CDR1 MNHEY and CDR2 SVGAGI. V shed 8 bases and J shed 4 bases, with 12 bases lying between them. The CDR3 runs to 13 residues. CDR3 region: CASGSLEYNEQFF. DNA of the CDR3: TGTGCCAGCGGGAGTTTGGAATACAATGAGCAGTTCTTC.

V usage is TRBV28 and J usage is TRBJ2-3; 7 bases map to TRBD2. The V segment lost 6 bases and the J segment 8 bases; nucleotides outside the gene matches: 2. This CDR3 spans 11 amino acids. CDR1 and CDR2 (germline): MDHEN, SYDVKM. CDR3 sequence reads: CASSPGGTQYF. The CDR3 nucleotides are TGTGCCAGCAGCCCGGGGGGTACGCAGTATTTT.

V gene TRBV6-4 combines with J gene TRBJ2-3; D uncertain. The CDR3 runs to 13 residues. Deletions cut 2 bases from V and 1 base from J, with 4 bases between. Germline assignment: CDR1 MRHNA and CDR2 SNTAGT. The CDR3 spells CASSDGGTDTQYF. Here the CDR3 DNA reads TGTGCCAGCAGTGACGGGGGCACAGATACGCAGTATTTT.

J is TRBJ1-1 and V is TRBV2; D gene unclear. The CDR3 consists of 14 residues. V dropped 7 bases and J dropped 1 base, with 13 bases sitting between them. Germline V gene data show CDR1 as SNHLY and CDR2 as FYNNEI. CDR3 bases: TGTGCCAGCACGTATTATCCGGGGAACACTGAAGCTTTCTTT. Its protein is CASTYYPGNTEAFF. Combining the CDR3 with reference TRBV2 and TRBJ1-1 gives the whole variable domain EPEVTQTPSHQVTQMGQEVILRCVPISNHLYFYWYRQILGQKVEFLVSFYNNEISEKSEIFDDQFSVERPDGSNFTLKIRSTKLEDSAMYFCASTYYPGNTEAFFGQGTRLTVV.

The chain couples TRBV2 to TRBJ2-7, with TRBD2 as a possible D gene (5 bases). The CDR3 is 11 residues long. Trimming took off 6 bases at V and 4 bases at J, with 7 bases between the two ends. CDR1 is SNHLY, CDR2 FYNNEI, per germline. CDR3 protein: CASSSGYEQYF. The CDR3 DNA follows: TGTGCCAGCAGCTCGGGGTACGAGCAGTACTTC.

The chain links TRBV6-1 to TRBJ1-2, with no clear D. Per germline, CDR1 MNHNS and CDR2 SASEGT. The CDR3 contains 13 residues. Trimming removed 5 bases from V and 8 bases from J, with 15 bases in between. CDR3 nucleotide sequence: TGTGCCAGCAGTCAAGATCCTGCCGGCGGCTACACCTTC. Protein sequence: CASSQDPAGGYTF.

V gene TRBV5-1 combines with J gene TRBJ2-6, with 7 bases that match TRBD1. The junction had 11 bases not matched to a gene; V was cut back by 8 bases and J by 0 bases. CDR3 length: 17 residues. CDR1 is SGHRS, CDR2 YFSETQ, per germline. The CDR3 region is CASRPGQELSGANVLTF. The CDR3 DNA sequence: TGCGCCAGTCGTCCCGGACAGGAACTCTCTGGGGCCAACGTCCTGACTTTC.

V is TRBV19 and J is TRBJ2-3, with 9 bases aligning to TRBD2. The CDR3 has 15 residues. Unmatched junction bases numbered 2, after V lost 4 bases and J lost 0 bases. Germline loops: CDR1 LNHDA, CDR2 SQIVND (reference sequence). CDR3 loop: CASSTTSGSTDTQYF. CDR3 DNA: TGTGCCAGTAGTACGACTAGCGGAAGCACAGATACGCAGTATTTT.

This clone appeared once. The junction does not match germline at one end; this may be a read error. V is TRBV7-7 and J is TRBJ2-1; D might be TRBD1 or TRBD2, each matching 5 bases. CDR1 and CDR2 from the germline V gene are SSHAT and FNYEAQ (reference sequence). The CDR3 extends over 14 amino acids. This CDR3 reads CASSSGTVDNEQFF. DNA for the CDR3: TGTGCTAGCAGTTCCGGGACGGTGGACAATGAGCAGTTCTTC.

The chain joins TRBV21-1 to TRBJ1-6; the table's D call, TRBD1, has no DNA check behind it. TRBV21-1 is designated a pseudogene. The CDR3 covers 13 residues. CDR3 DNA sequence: TGTGCCAGCAGCATCAAGACAGATTCACCCCTCCACTTT. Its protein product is CASSIKTDSPLHF.

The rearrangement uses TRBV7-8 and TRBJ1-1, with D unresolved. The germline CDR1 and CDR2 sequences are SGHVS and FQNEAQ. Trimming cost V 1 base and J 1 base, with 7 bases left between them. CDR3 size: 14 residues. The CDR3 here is CASSLERGNTEAFF. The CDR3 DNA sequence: TGTGCCAGCAGCTTAGAACGGGGGAACACTGAAGCTTTCTTT.

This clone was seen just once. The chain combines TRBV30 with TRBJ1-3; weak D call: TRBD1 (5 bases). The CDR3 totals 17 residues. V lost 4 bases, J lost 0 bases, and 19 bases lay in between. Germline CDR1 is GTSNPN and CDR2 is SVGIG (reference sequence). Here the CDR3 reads CAWNLDSFSYSGNTIYF. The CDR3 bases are TGTGCCTGGAACCTTGACAGTTTTTCTTACTCTGGAAACACCATATATTTT.

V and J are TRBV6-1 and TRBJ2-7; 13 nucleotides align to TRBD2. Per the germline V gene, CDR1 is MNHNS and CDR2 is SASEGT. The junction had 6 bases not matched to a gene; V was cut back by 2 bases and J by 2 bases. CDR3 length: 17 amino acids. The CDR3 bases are TGTGCCAGCAGTGAAAAAGGACTAGCGGGAGTGGCCTACGAGCAGTACTTC. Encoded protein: CASSEKGLAGVAYEQYF.

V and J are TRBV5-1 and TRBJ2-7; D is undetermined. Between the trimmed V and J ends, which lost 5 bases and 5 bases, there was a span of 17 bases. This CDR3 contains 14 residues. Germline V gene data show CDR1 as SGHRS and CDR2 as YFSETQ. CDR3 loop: CASSISSGQNEQYF. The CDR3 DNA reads TGCGCCAGCAGTATCTCCAGTGGGCAGAACGAGCAGTACTTC.

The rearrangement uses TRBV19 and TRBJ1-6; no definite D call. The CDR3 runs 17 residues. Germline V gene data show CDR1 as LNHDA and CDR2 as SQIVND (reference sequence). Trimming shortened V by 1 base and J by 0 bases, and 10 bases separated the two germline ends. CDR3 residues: CASSIAGGSSYNSPLHF. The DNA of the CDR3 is TGTGCCAGTAGTATAGCGGGCGGAAGCTCCTATAATTCACCCCTCCACTTT.